One and the same sample provided the 6 T cell receptor beta chains below, sequenced in a study of naive and memory T cell subsets. Treatment here: skin biopsy from PPD injection site in Mantoux-positive individual. An oligonucleotide containing a UMI was ligated to the 3' end of TCR cDNA. Ligated cDNA underwent four rounds of PCR with nested alpha and beta constant region primers and SP2. TCRdb recomputed calls from the UMI-ligation and nested PCR reads with MiXCR, one row per CDR3 protein. The sample consists of roughly 36,000 distinct CDR3 sequences, 9.5% to 11% of them appearing once. Source: skin, taken from a tuberculin skin test site. The receptors stem from an adult in good health.

This clonotype was seen ten or more times. This chain links TRBV10-2 with TRBJ2-7; the D is unclear. The CDR3 length is 10 residues. The V and J ends lost 8 bases and 4 bases respectively, with 6 bases between them. CDR1 is WSHSY and CDR2 is SAAADI in the germline V gene. The CDR3 DNA reads TGCGCCAGCGCAGATTACGAGCAGTACTTC. Its translation: CASADYEQYF.

This clonotype was counted at least ten times. The rearrangement links TRBV2 to TRBJ1-1, with TRBD1 matching 8 bases. Trimming at V came to 6 bases and at J to 4 bases, leaving 10 bases not matched to a gene. Germline V gene lookup returns CDR1 SNHLY and CDR2 FYNNEI. This CDR3 is built from 15 residues. CDR3 DNA sequence: TGTGCCAGCAGACTCCAGGGGGCGTTTGTCACTGAAGCTTTCTTT. Its translation is CASRLQGAFVTEAFF.

By its share, this clonotype is medium-sized (0.01 to 0.1%). This chain connects TRBV9 to TRBJ1-1, with D uncertain. The CDR3 length is 14 residues. V was pared by 0 bases and J by 0 bases, with 6 bases between. Germline assignment: CDR1 SGDLS and CDR2 YYNGEE. DNA for the CDR3: TGTGCCAGCAGCGTAGGAGGGATGAACACTGAAGCTTTCTTT. Translated: CASSVGGMNTEAFF.

The table lists this clonotype with many counts. The chain uses TRBV21-1 and TRBJ2-7; TRBD1, the D gene given by the table, was not confirmed from the DNA. TRBV21-1 is a pseudogene. There are 11 residues in the CDR3. The CDR3 sequence is CASSKPRGQYF. The CDR3 bases are TGTGCCAGCAGCAAACCCAGGGGGCAGTACTTC.

The chain employs TRBV28 and TRBJ2-7; 9 nucleotides agree with TRBD2. This CDR3 spans 15 amino acids. Germline CDR1 is MDHEN and CDR2 is SYDVKM. V shed 5 bases and J 0 bases; nucleotides not matched to a gene: 5. The CDR3 DNA reads as TGTGCCAGCAGTACGTATAGCGGGGGCTCCTACGAGCAGTACTTC. Amino acid sequence: CASSTYSGGSYEQYF.

At least ten counts were recorded for this clonotype. The J gene is TRBJ2-1, the V gene TRBV7-2; 11 positions match TRBD2. Looked up from germline, CDR1 is SGHTA and CDR2 is FQGNSA. Germline trimming cut 5 bases from V and 9 bases from J; bases unmatched to any gene: 3. This CDR3 is built from 13 residues. This CDR3 is CASSTGLAGEQFF. The CDR3 DNA reads TGTGCCAGCAGCACCGGACTAGCGGGTGAGCAGTTCTTC.